The 32 T cell receptor beta chains given below trace back to one sample, sequenced in a study of blood T cell repertoires in COVID-19. Sequencing was performed with immunoSEQ multiplex PCR; in TCRdb, only in-frame clones are kept and a portion is missing. The sample holds over 300,000 clones, roughly 89% seen once. The sample comprised peripheral blood. The origin of the receptors is a man aged 18 to 30 with active or convalescent COVID-19.

This clone was seen a single time. The J gene is TRBJ2-1, the V gene TRBV7-3; 11 bases map to TRBD2. CDR3 length: 14 amino acids. CDR1 is SGHTA and CDR2 is FQGTGA in the germline V gene. Unmatched junction bases numbered 5, after V lost 5 bases and J lost 8 bases. The CDR3 protein is CASSRTSGRDEQFF. The CDR3 coding sequence is TGTGCCAGCAGCCGGACTAGCGGGCGGGATGAGCAGTTCTTC.

This chain links TRBV6-2 or TRBV6-3 with TRBJ1-1; D possibly corresponds to TRBD1 (5 bases). The germline gives CDR1 MNHEY, CDR2 SVGEGT. V lost 5 bases and J 1 base, leaving 11 bases between the germline ends. The length of the CDR3 is 14 residues. This chain's CDR3 is CASSPGSPNTEAFF. CDR3 bases: TGTGCCAGCAGTCCAGGGTCGCCGAACACTGAAGCTTTCTTT.

This clone was observed a few times. The J gene is TRBJ1-4, the V gene TRBV15; TRBD1 agrees at 8 bases. Germline V gives CDR1 LNHNV, CDR2 YYDKDF (reference sequence). The CDR3 runs 15 residues. Losses at the gene ends were 4 bases for V and 7 bases for J; bases not matched to a gene: 8. Here the CDR3 reads CATSIPRTGSEKLFF. In DNA form, the CDR3 reads TGTGCCACCAGCATACCACGGACAGGGAGTGAAAAACTGTTTTTT.

This sequence joins TRBV29-1 and TRBJ1-2, with 10 bases lining up with TRBD1. The CDR3 loop spans 15 amino acids. V trimming: 6 bases; J trimming: 11 bases; junction bases outside the gene matches: 18. Germline V CDR1 and CDR2: SQVTM, ANQGSEA. The chain's CDR3 is CSVPQSDRGVAGYTF. Here the CDR3 DNA reads TGCAGCGTCCCCCAGTCGGACAGGGGGGTAGCCGGGTACACCTTC.

The chain recombines TRBV12-3 or TRBV12-4 with TRBJ2-2; D is unresolved. The CDR3 contains 13 residues. V was shortened by 5 bases and J by 2 bases, with 6 bases between the two germline ends. CDR3 amino acids: CASSDTNTGELFF. In DNA form, the CDR3 reads TGTGCCAGCAGTGACACTAACACCGGGGAGCTGTTTTTT.

The chain uses TRBV7-3 and TRBJ2-3; the match to TRBD2 covers 12 bases. V shed 4 bases, J shed 2 bases, and the junction held 7 bases outside the gene matches. From germline, CDR1 is SGHTA and CDR2 FQGTGA. This CDR3 spans 17 amino acids. This CDR3 reads CASSSRSSGGATDTQYF. The CDR3, as DNA: TGTGCCAGCAGCTCGAGATCTAGCGGGGGGGCCACAGATACGCAGTATTTT.

The chain employs TRBV6-5 and TRBJ2-1, with D uncertain. V gave up 5 bases and J gave up 7 bases, with 6 bases separating them. The CDR3 sequence is 11 residues long. The germline V gene encodes CDR1 MNHEY and CDR2 SVGAGI. Here the CDR3 DNA reads TGTGCCAGCAGTCAGGCGAATGAGCAGTTCTTC. Translating it yields CASSQANEQFF.

V gene TRBV3-1 (or the pseudogene TRBV3-2) combines with J gene TRBJ2-5; TRBD1 is a possible D gene (5 bases). In germline, CDR1 is LGHDT, CDR2 YNNKEL (reference sequence). The CDR3 length is 16 residues. V was trimmed by 5 bases and J by 1 base, leaving 17 bases between them. In DNA, the CDR3 is TGTGCCAGCAGCGCCCGAAGGGGCGGACCCCAAGAGACCCAGTACTTC. Translation gives CASSARRGGPQETQYF.

This chain joins TRBV3-1 (or the pseudogene TRBV3-2) and TRBJ1-1; D gene uncertain. Trimming removed 4 bases at V and 3 bases at J, with 9 bases between. Germline-derived CDR1 and CDR2 are LGHDT and YNNKEL (reference sequence). This CDR3 is 13 amino acids long. CDR3 in amino acids: CASSPREDTEAFF. CDR3 coding DNA: TGTGCCAGCAGCCCGCGGGAGGACACTGAAGCTTTCTTT.

The chain has TRBV12-2 and TRBJ2-5; the D segment call TRBD2 is taken from the table without a DNA check. TRBV12-2 is a pseudogene locus. The CDR3 spans 16 residues. The CDR3 here is CASRLDQREPQETQYF. CDR3 nucleotides: TGTGCAAGTCGCTTAGACCAGCGGGAGCCTCAAGAGACCCAGTACTTC.

Ten or more counts support this clone. J is TRBJ1-2 and V is TRBV7-8; 7 bases match TRBD1. The CDR3 has 14 amino acids. Trimming cost V 5 bases and J 4 bases; bases outside gene matches: 7. Germline V gene data show CDR1 as SGHVS and CDR2 as FQNEAQ. This CDR3 is CASSPPDRPYGYTF. The CDR3 DNA sequence: TGTGCCAGCAGCCCACCGGACAGGCCCTATGGCTACACCTTC.

V and J are TRBV27 and TRBJ2-1; 10 bases are shared with TRBD2. With 2 bases clipped from V and 10 bases from J, the junction kept 8 bases outside the gene matches. Looked up from germline, CDR1 is MNHEY and CDR2 is SMNVEV (reference sequence). CDR3 size: 15 residues. In DNA form, the CDR3 reads TGTGCCAGCAGTTTAAAGCTAGCGGGAGTACAGGAGCAGTTCTTC. Translated: CASSLKLAGVQEQFF.

The chain links TRBV19 to TRBJ1-6, with TRBD1 matching over 8 bases. The germline CDR1 and CDR2 sequences are LNHDA and SQIVND (reference sequence). The CDR3 contains 14 residues. With V trimmed by 9 bases and J by 8 bases, 9 bases remained unmatched. CDR3 DNA sequence: TGTGCCAGCGACAGGGGTAGAGAGTATTCACCCCTCCACTTT. The encoded protein is CASDRGREYSPLHF. The variable domain in full, with the rest retrieved from reference TRBV19 and TRBJ1-6, is DGGITQSPKYLFRKEGQNVTLSCEQNLNHDAMYWYRQDPGQGLRLIYYSQIVNDFQKGDIAEGYSVSREKKESFPLTVTSAQKNPTAFYLCASDRGREYSPLHFGNGTRLTVT.

The DNA of the CDR3 is TGTGCCAGCAGCTTAGGTGGCCGTCCGAACACTGAAGCTTTCTTT. It codes for CASSLGGRPNTEAFF. The V gene is TRBV7-2, the J gene TRBJ1-1; D unclear. The V gene's germline CDR1 is SGHTA and CDR2 FQGNSA. Trimming removed 1 base at V and 1 base at J, with 10 bases between. The CDR3 consists of 15 residues.

This chain links TRBV7-2 with TRBJ2-1, with 9 bases aligning to TRBD2. Losses at the gene ends were 7 bases for V and 4 bases for J; bases not matched to a gene: 11. CDR3 length: 16 residues. The V gene's germline CDR1 is SGHTA and CDR2 FQGNSA. CDR3: CASNNPRGGAYNEQFF. The CDR3 DNA is TGTGCCAGCAACAACCCCCGCGGGGGGGCATACAATGAGCAGTTCTTC.

The chain joins TRBV27 to TRBJ1-2; 7 nucleotides align to TRBD1. The CDR3 loop spans 15 amino acids. V lost 0 bases to trimming and J lost 7 bases; unmatched junction nucleotides: 8. The germline V gene encodes CDR1 MNHEY and CDR2 SMNVEV (reference sequence). CDR3 region: CASSLSPTGTVGYTF. CDR3 DNA sequence: TGTGCCAGCAGTTTATCCCCGACAGGGACGGTTGGCTACACCTTC.

The chain employs TRBV6-5 and TRBJ1-1; TRBD1 might be the D (5 bases). The CDR3 has 11 residues. The germline CDR1 and CDR2 sequences are MNHEY and SVGAGI. V was shortened by 7 bases and J by 9 bases, with 12 bases between the two germline ends. CDR3 DNA: TGTGCCAGCAATAGGGGAAATCAAGCTTTCTTT. It specifies CASNRGNQAFF.

The chain employs TRBV27 and TRBJ1-2; TRBD1 agrees at 8 bases. After removal of 5 bases from V and 2 bases from J, the junction contained 10 bases not matched to a gene. This CDR3 region has 16 residues. CDR1 MNHEY and CDR2 SMNVEV come from the germline V gene (reference sequence). The CDR3 is CASSTLTGGTNYGYTF. For the CDR3, the DNA is TGTGCCAGCAGTACCCTCACAGGGGGGACAAACTATGGCTACACCTTC.

This chain connects TRBV4-1 to TRBJ2-3, with 11 nucleotides matching TRBD2. CDR3 length: 17 residues. Germline CDR1 and CDR2: MGHRA and YSYEKL. Losses at the gene ends were 2 bases for V and 4 bases for J; bases not matched to a gene: 8. In nucleotides, the CDR3 is TGCGCCAGCAGCCAAAATAGCGGGGGGGCCGTCGCAGATACGCAGTATTTT. Translation: CASSQNSGGAVADTQYF.

The CDR3, as DNA: TGTGCCAGCAGCCAAGATATCGGGATAGTCTCTGGGGCCAACGTCCTGACTTTC. Translating gives CASSQDIGIVSGANVLTF. The chain joins TRBV4-2 to TRBJ2-6; weak D call: TRBD2 (5 bases). V was pared by 0 bases and J by 0 bases, with 12 bases between. This CDR3 contains 18 residues. The germline CDR1 and CDR2 sequences are LGHNA and YNFKEQ.

The chain joins TRBV6-5 to TRBJ2-1, with TRBD2 matching 7 bases. CDR3 length equals 16 residues. The germline V gene has CDR1 MNHEY and CDR2 SVGAGI. With V trimmed by 0 bases and J by 8 bases, 10 bases remained unmatched. CDR3 amino acids: CASSYSGTGGLYEQFF. For the CDR3, the DNA is TGTGCCAGCAGTTACTCTGGGACGGGGGGATTATATGAGCAGTTCTTC.

The chain combines TRBV19 with TRBJ2-7; TRBD2 matches 9 bases. This CDR3 has 14 amino acids. The junction had 5 bases not matched to a gene; V was cut back by 5 bases and J by 3 bases. Looked up from germline, CDR1 is LNHDA and CDR2 is SQIVND (reference sequence). CDR3 bases: TGTGCCAGTAGTGTCTCTAGCGGGGACTACGAGCAGTACTTC. Its protein product is CASSVSSGDYEQYF.

This clone was observed a few times. The chain recombines TRBV6-2 or TRBV6-3 with TRBJ2-7; TRBD1 matches at 7 bases. V shed 5 bases and J 5 bases; nucleotides not matched to a gene: 6. The CDR3 runs to 13 residues. The V gene's germline CDR1 is MNHEY and CDR2 SVGEGT. The DNA of the CDR3 is TGTGCCAGCAGTCTCGGGACAGCCAACGAGCAGTACTTC. Its translation: CASSLGTANEQYF.

The chain joins TRBV6-5 to TRBJ2-7; 12 nucleotides match TRBD2. The ends lost 2 bases at V and 5 bases at J; junction bases unmatched: 1. The germline CDR1 and CDR2 sequences are MNHEY and SVGAGI. The CDR3 contains 14 residues. The CDR3, as DNA: TGTGCCAGCAGTTACCCTAGCGGGGGGGACGAGCAGTACTTC. Translating gives CASSYPSGGDEQYF.

The genes are TRBV7-9 and TRBJ1-6; possible D gene TRBD1, 5 bases. The germline CDR1 and CDR2 sequences are SEHNR and FQNEAQ (reference sequence). This CDR3 is built from 13 residues. The ends were cut back, 3 bases at V and 7 bases at J, with 7 bases in the middle. The CDR3 bases are TGTGCCAGCAGCTTGGACAAGAATTCACCCCTCCACTTT. Translated, it gives CASSLDKNSPLHF.

The chain combines TRBV6-5 with TRBJ2-2, with TRBD2 as a possible D gene (5 bases). V was cut by 2 bases and J by 8 bases, with 15 bases left in between. This CDR3 contains 15 residues. Looked up from germline, CDR1 is MNHEY and CDR2 is SVGAGI. CDR3 nucleotide sequence: TGTGCCAGCAGTTACGAGGGCACTACCCCGGGGGAGCTGTTTTTT. This translates into CASSYEGTTPGELFF.

The chain employs TRBV19 and TRBJ1-5; D uncertain. Trimming cost V 3 bases and J 0 bases, with 9 bases left between them. The CDR3 consists of 15 residues. Germline CDR1 LNHDA, CDR2 SQIVND (reference sequence). The CDR3 DNA is TGTGCCAGTAGTATGGTTCAGGTTAGCAATCAGCCCCAGCATTTT. Translation: CASSMVQVSNQPQHF. Full variable domain (rest looked up from reference TRBV19 and TRBJ1-5): DGGITQSPKYLFRKEGQNVTLSCEQNLNHDAMYWYRQDPGQGLRLIYYSQIVNDFQKGDIAEGYSVSREKKESFPLTVTSAQKNPTAFYLCASSMVQVSNQPQHFGDGTRLSIL.

The chain employs TRBV7-6 and TRBJ2-5, with D maybe TRBD1 (6 bases). The CDR3 sequence is 15 residues long. The germline gives CDR1 SGHVS, CDR2 FNYEAQ. Deletions cut 6 bases from V and 1 base from J, with 15 bases between. CDR3 nucleotide sequence: TGTGCCAGCAGGAAAGGGGCAGGGGTCCAAGAGACCCAGTACTTC. Its protein product is CASRKGAGVQETQYF.

This clone was seen only once. The chain has TRBV6-2 or TRBV6-3 and TRBJ1-5, with D uncertain. The CDR3 consists of 15 residues. V was cut by 5 bases and J by 4 bases, with 15 bases left in between. Germline CDR1 is MNHEY and CDR2 is SVGEGT. The CDR3 nucleotides are TGTGCCAGCAGTCATACAGACCTGGCGAATCAGCCCCAGCATTTT. Translated: CASSHTDLANQPQHF.

The rearrangement links TRBV5-6 to TRBJ2-1, with TRBD2 identical over 10 bases. V lost 0 bases and J lost 6; bases outside the gene matches: 3. Germline-derived CDR1 and CDR2 are SGHDT and YYEEEE. The CDR3 length is 15 residues. CDR3 sequence: CASSLGLAGVNEQFF. The DNA for the CDR3 is TGTGCCAGCAGCTTGGGGCTAGCGGGAGTCAATGAGCAGTTCTTC. The full variable domain, in which reference TRBV5-6 and TRBJ2-1 provide the parts outside the CDR3, is DAGVTQSPTHLIKTRGQQVTLRCSPKSGHDTVSWYQQALGQGPQFIFQYYEEEERQRGNFPDRFSGHQFPNYSSELNVNALLLGDSALYLCASSLGLAGVNEQFFGPGTRLTVL.

This chain joins TRBV4-3 and TRBJ1-2, with D perhaps matching TRBD1 (5 bases). The ends were cut back, 1 base at V and 0 bases at J, with 6 bases in the middle. The CDR3 length is 14 residues. Germline lookup yields CDR1 LGHNA and CDR2 YSLEER. CDR3 loop: CASSQGRANYGYTF. CDR3 nucleotides: TGCGCCAGCAGCCAAGGCAGGGCTAACTATGGCTACACCTTC.

The gene calls are TRBV5-4 and TRBJ1-2; 9 nucleotides match TRBD1. The CDR3 is made up of 14 amino acids. CDR1 is SGHNT and CDR2 is YYREEE in the germline V gene (reference sequence). The trim removed 5 bases at V and 7 bases at J, leaving 9 bases unmatched. CDR3 amino acids: CASSRDREMVGYTF. CDR3 nucleotides: TGTGCCAGCAGTCGGGACAGGGAGATGGTTGGCTACACCTTC.